Given below is one T cell receptor beta chain in context. Participants, roughly 18 to 90 years old, spanned some 23 US areas. Participant-given clinical history determined each cohort assignment. The CDR3 is made up of 16 amino acids. V lost 3 bases to trimming and J lost 6 bases; unmatched junction nucleotides: 13. Germline CDR1 and CDR2: KGHSH and LQKENI. Clones were read by immunoSEQ multiplex PCR, and TCRdb kept only the in-frame ones, dropping some. The sample includes hundreds of thousands of clones, 65% to 90% of them seen just once. These data originate in a study of blood T cell repertoires in COVID-19. Overall study context: Acute and convalescent COVID-19 specimens originated in the United States, Italy and Spain. T cells, B-cell-depleted T cells, or PBMCs supplied cDNA or gDNA.

The TCR originated in a woman aged 45-65 years with acute COVID-19. The gene calls are TRBV18 and TRBJ1-2; 7 bases align to TRBD1. The sequenced material came from PBMCs or T cells enriched from blood (not recorded which). Here the CDR3 DNA reads TGTGCCAGCTCACCTACTCTGACAGGGAATTCCCATGGCTACACCTTC. It is translated as CASSPTLTGNSHGYTF.